What follows are 29 T cell receptor beta chains derived from one specimen sequenced in a study of blood T cell repertoires in COVID-19. Some clones are missing from TCRdb's copy, which holds only in-frame ones; the method was immunoSEQ multiplex PCR. Among about 15,000 clones listed, about 88% were seen once. Input material: peripheral blood. These receptors all come from a woman of 80 years or more with COVID-19, enrolled during active disease.

The rearrangement joins TRBV27 to TRBJ1-1, with TRBD1 matching 8 bases. Germline values: CDR1 MNHEY, CDR2 SMNVEV (reference sequence). V lost 7 bases, J lost 0 bases, and 19 bases stayed unmatched. The CDR3 contains 19 residues. The CDR3 nucleotides are TGTGCCAGCACCAAACTACAGGGGGTCAGAGGGCTAGTGAACACTGAAGCTTTCTTT. Its translation: CASTKLQGVRGLVNTEAFF.

The chain recombines TRBV6-5 with TRBJ2-7; 7 nucleotides line up with TRBD2. Trimming took 5 bases from V and 3 from J; bases not matched to a gene: 10. The CDR3 covers 15 residues. CDR1 is MNHEY, CDR2 SVGAGI, per germline. The CDR3 nucleotides read TGTGCCAGCAGTCCCTCCGGGACTAACCTCTACGAGCAGTACTTC. Translated: CASSPSGTNLYEQYF.

This clone was counted a few times. V gene TRBV28 combines with J gene TRBJ2-7; 9 bases align to TRBD1. This CDR3 spans 13 amino acids. From germline, CDR1 is MDHEN and CDR2 SYDVKM. Unmatched junction bases numbered 4, after V lost 7 bases and J lost 3 bases. CDR3 sequence: CASNPGQGYEQYF. The CDR3 DNA follows: TGTGCCAGCAACCCGGGACAGGGCTACGAGCAGTACTTC.

The CDR3 spells CASSLATGTEFEQFF. In DNA, the CDR3 is TGCGCCAGCAGCTTGGCCACAGGAACCGAATTCGAGCAGTTCTTC. The rearrangement joins TRBV5-1 to TRBJ2-1; a weak D match, TRBD1 (5 bases). The length of the CDR3 is 15 residues. Germline CDR1 SGHRS, CDR2 YFSETQ. V was shortened by 0 bases and J by 10 bases, with 17 bases between the two germline ends.

This chain uses TRBV19 with TRBJ1-1; D is possibly TRBD1 (5 bases). This CDR3 comprises 17 residues. Germline assignment: CDR1 LNHDA and CDR2 SQIVND (reference sequence). V lost 5 bases to trimming and J lost 0 bases, with 19 bases between them. Here the CDR3 DNA reads TGTGCCAGTAGTCCGACCCGTTCTCGGGGGGTGAACACTGAAGCTTTCTTT. This translates into CASSPTRSRGVNTEAFF.

This clone was seen just once. This rearrangement joins TRBV5-4 to TRBJ2-3; 8 bases map to TRBD1. The CDR3 runs 15 residues. Germline trimming cut 3 bases from V and 2 bases from J; bases unmatched to any gene: 5. The germline CDR1 and CDR2 sequences are SGHNT and YYREEE (reference sequence). The CDR3 loop reads CASSSTGVATDTQYF. The CDR3 nucleotides read TGTGCCAGCAGCTCGACAGGGGTAGCCACAGATACGCAGTATTTT.

The rearrangement joins TRBV10-3 to TRBJ2-1, with 9 nucleotides matching TRBD2. The germline gives CDR1 ENHRY, CDR2 SYGVKD. V was pared by 4 bases and J by 0 bases, with 13 bases of the junction left unmatched. This CDR3 is built from 19 residues. CDR3 amino acids: CAISGPAGGIISSYNEQFF. CDR3 DNA: TGTGCCATCAGTGGGCCAGCGGGGGGTATTATAAGCTCCTACAATGAGCAGTTCTTC.

The chain links TRBV24-1 to TRBJ1-4, with D possibly TRBD1 on 6 matching bases. The CDR3 spans 19 residues. V was pared by 0 bases and J by 1 base, with 17 bases between. The V gene's germline CDR1 is KGHDR and CDR2 SFDVKD. The CDR3 here is CATSDLTGGPLGTNEKLFF. CDR3 coding DNA: TGTGCCACCAGTGATTTGACGGGGGGCCCGCTAGGAACTAATGAAAAACTGTTTTTT.

The V gene is TRBV4-2, the J gene TRBJ1-5, with 11 nucleotides matching TRBD1. CDR1 and CDR2 from the germline V gene are LGHNA and YNFKEQ. Trimming cost V 4 bases and J 5 bases; bases outside gene matches: 10. This CDR3 spans 17 amino acids. CDR3 sequence: CASSPSVGQGVDQPQHF. The DNA for the CDR3 is TGTGCCAGCAGCCCCTCTGTGGGACAGGGGGTCGATCAGCCCCAGCATTTT.

The gene calls are TRBV7-8 and TRBJ2-7; tentative D call: TRBD1 (6 bases). Trimming removed 1 base from V and 2 bases from J, with 9 bases in between. The CDR3 loop spans 14 amino acids. CDR1 is SGHVS and CDR2 is FQNEAQ in the germline V gene. The CDR3 is CASSLGRGPYEQYF. CDR3 DNA sequence: TGTGCCAGCAGCTTAGGCAGGGGCCCCTACGAGCAGTACTTC. Looking up the rest from reference TRBV7-8 and TRBJ2-7 gives the full variable domain: GAGVSQSPRYKVAKRGQDVALRCDPISGHVSLFWYQQALGQGPEFLTYFQNEAQLDKSGLPSDRFFAERPEGSVSTLKIQRTQQEDSAVYLCASSLGRGPYEQYFGPGTRLTVT.

The rearrangement joins TRBV7-8 to TRBJ2-2; 7 bases are a match to TRBD1. CDR1 is SGHVS and CDR2 is FQNEAQ in the germline V gene. This CDR3 has 16 amino acids. The J segment lost 5 bases and the V segment lost 2 bases, leaving 8 bases of the junction unmatched. This chain's CDR3 is CASSLSVHRGTGELFF. The CDR3 nucleotides read TGTGCCAGCAGCTTATCGGTTCACAGGGGAACCGGGGAGCTGTTTTTT.

The sample holds one count of this clone. A far larger clone is a single base away, which makes a read error likely. The identical CDR3 is also encoded by other nucleotide sequences in the sample. This sequence joins TRBV28 and TRBJ1-6; a possible D gene is TRBD1 (5 bases). Germline values: CDR1 MDHEN, CDR2 SYDVKM. The CDR3 sequence is 14 residues long. The CDR3 bases are TGTGCCAGCAGTCAACAGGCCTATAATTCCCCCCTCCACTTT. Its protein is CASSQQAYNSPLHF.

The chain couples TRBV4-1 to TRBJ2-7, with 9 bases aligning to TRBD1. Germline V CDR1 and CDR2: MGHRA, YSYEKL. V gave up 0 bases and J gave up 4 bases; unmatched junction bases: 16. The CDR3 is made up of 19 amino acids. CDR3 in amino acids: CASSQDWGGQGPTDYEQYF. The CDR3, as DNA: TGCGCCAGCAGCCAAGATTGGGGGGGACAGGGCCCCACAGATTACGAGCAGTACTTC.

The V call is TRBV5-5, the J call TRBJ1-1; D remains ambiguous. Between the trimmed V and J ends, which lost 2 bases and 0 bases, there was a span of 11 bases. The CDR3 length is 15 residues. CDR1 is SGHKS, CDR2 YYEKEE, per germline (reference sequence). CDR3 nucleotide sequence: TGTGCCAGCAGCTTAGGGAGGGAACTGAACACTGAAGCTTTCTTT. It encodes CASSLGRELNTEAFF.

The chain joins TRBV9 to TRBJ2-3, with a weak D call TRBD1 (5 bases). Trimming removed 0 bases from V and 0 bases from J, with 23 bases in between. Germline values: CDR1 SGDLS, CDR2 YYNGEE. This CDR3 comprises 20 residues. The CDR3 sequence: CASSVEIAFRRQISTDTQYF. CDR3 bases: TGTGCCAGCAGCGTAGAGATAGCCTTCCGCCGACAGATCAGCACAGATACGCAGTATTTT.

The chain joins TRBV9 to TRBJ1-4, with 8 nucleotides matching TRBD1. The CDR3 totals 17 residues. The trim removed 4 bases at V and 7 bases at J, leaving 15 bases unmatched. Germline CDR1 reads SGDLS; CDR2 reads YYNGEE. The CDR3, as DNA: TGTGCCAGCAGCCCTCACTCCCCAGGGGGCCGGTCTGAAAAACTGTTTTTT. It encodes CASSPHSPGGRSEKLFF.

This chain joins TRBV9 and TRBJ1-2; D is uncertain. CDR3 length equals 13 residues. From germline, CDR1 is SGDLS and CDR2 YYNGEE. The ends were cut back, 3 bases at V and 6 bases at J, with 12 bases in the middle. As DNA, the CDR3 is TGTGCCAGCAGCGGGGTCGGGGTTCATGGCTACACCTTC. Protein sequence: CASSGVGVHGYTF.

The chain recombines TRBV16 with TRBJ2-7; D is ambiguous. Germline CDR1 and CDR2: KGHSY and FQNENV. The CDR3 is 12 amino acids. Trimming shortened V by 3 bases and J by 2 bases, and 5 bases separated the two germline ends. The CDR3 spells CASSHAAYEQYF. The CDR3 DNA reads TGTGCCAGCAGCCACGCAGCCTACGAGCAGTACTTC.

CDR3 coding DNA: TGTGCCAGCAGCCAGGGAGGCGGCACTGAAGCTTTCTTT. Protein product: CASSQGGGTEAFF. The chain uses TRBV3-1 (or the pseudogene TRBV3-2) and TRBJ1-1; the D is unclear. CDR1 LGHDT and CDR2 YNNKEL come from the germline V gene (reference sequence). Deletions cut 3 bases from V and 4 bases from J, with 9 bases between. CDR3 length: 13 amino acids.

The J gene is TRBJ2-5, the V gene TRBV7-2, with D possibly matching TRBD2 (6 bases). V lost 6 bases and J 3 bases, leaving 17 bases between the germline ends. The CDR3 is 15 amino acids. Germline V CDR1 and CDR2: SGHTA, FQGNSA. CDR3 sequence: CASRGTGLFEETQYF. The CDR3 nucleotides read TGTGCCAGCAGGGGAACGGGACTGTTTGAAGAGACCCAGTACTTC.

The chain combines TRBV24-1 with TRBJ1-5; D is unresolved. With 11 bases removed from V and 7 bases from J, the gap between germline ends came to 14 bases. The CDR3 consists of 12 residues. The V gene's germline CDR1 is KGHDR and CDR2 SFDVKD. The CDR3 protein is CANSTDVQPQHF. CDR3 sequence (DNA): TGTGCCAACAGCACAGACGTCCAGCCCCAGCATTTT.

This sequence joins TRBV6-1 and TRBJ1-5; D may be TRBD1 (5 bases). Germline CDR1 MNHNS, CDR2 SASEGT. The CDR3 extends over 14 amino acids. V was cut by 8 bases and J by 3 bases, with 14 bases left in between. CDR3 residues: CASGGREDNQPQHF. Here the CDR3 DNA reads TGTGCCAGCGGTGGCAGGGAGGACAATCAGCCCCAGCATTTT.

In this sample, this clone turned up once. The chain recombines TRBV5-6 with TRBJ2-7, with 8 positions matching TRBD1. CDR3 size: 17 residues. V shed 3 bases, J shed 2 bases, and the junction held 13 bases outside the gene matches. From germline, CDR1 is SGHDT and CDR2 YYEEEE. The CDR3 DNA sequence: TGTGCCAGCAGCTCCCATCGGACAGGGCGGATTACCTACGAGCAGTACTTC. Its translation: CASSSHRTGRITYEQYF.

V and J are TRBV6-5 and TRBJ1-4, with a tentative D call TRBD1 (5 bases). The CDR3 is 16 amino acids. Germline CDR1 MNHEY, CDR2 SVGAGI. Trimming took off 3 bases at V and 3 bases at J, with 14 bases between the two ends. CDR3 amino acids: CASSYNRMVPNEKLFF. The CDR3 bases are TGTGCCAGCAGTTATAACAGGATGGTACCTAATGAAAAACTGTTTTTT.

The chain is built from TRBV29-1 and TRBJ1-5; tentative D call: TRBD1 (6 bases). V dropped 6 bases and J dropped 2 bases, with 11 bases sitting between them. Germline CDR1 reads SQVTM; CDR2 reads ANQGSEA. The CDR3 totals 13 residues. DNA of the CDR3: TGCAGCGTACAGGGCTCAGGCAATCAGCCCCAGCATTTT. It yields the protein CSVQGSGNQPQHF.

V gene TRBV4-1 combines with J gene TRBJ2-1, with TRBD2 matching 16 bases. The CDR3 consists of 18 residues. From germline, CDR1 is MGHRA and CDR2 YSYEKL. V shed 4 bases, J shed 9 bases, and the junction held 12 bases outside the gene matches. The CDR3 DNA sequence: TGCGCCAGCAGCCTCGGGACTAGCGGGAGGGAATTTCGAGGTGAGCAGTTCTTC. This sequence encodes CASSLGTSGREFRGEQFF.

The table lists this clone with a count of one. This sequence joins TRBV27 and TRBJ2-1; 7 bases are a match to TRBD1. The CDR3 sequence is 14 residues long. Germline V gives CDR1 MNHEY, CDR2 SMNVEV (reference sequence). With V trimmed by 4 bases and J by 2 bases, 2 bases remained unmatched. Written as DNA, the CDR3 is TGTGCCAGCAGTTCCGGACAGGCCTACAATGAGCAGTTCTTC. It encodes CASSSGQAYNEQFF.

The genes are TRBV4-2 and TRBJ2-2; D is unresolved. CDR1 is LGHNA, CDR2 YNFKEQ, per germline. This CDR3 has 15 amino acids. The V gene lost 0 bases and the J gene lost 3 bases, with 8 bases spanning the gap. In DNA form, the CDR3 reads TGTGCCAGCAGCCAAGATGTCGGAGACACCGGGGAGCTGTTTTTT. Protein sequence: CASSQDVGDTGELFF.

This clone is a singleton in its sample. The chain links TRBV7-2 to TRBJ2-5; tentative D call: TRBD2 (5 bases). Trimming pared 5 bases from V and 1 base from J, leaving 14 bases between. In germline, CDR1 is SGHTA, CDR2 FQGNSA. The CDR3 loop spans 15 amino acids. The CDR3 reads CASSNRRTSQETQYF. The CDR3, as DNA: TGTGCCAGCAGCAACCGACGGACTTCCCAAGAGACCCAGTACTTC.